This T cell receptor (beta chain) was identified in a study of T cells after yellow fever vaccination. Study background: SMART-Seq v4 Ultra Low Input served to prepare low-cell-number fractions.

This clonotype was recorded a few times. Its cognate antigen is unknown. Per germline, CDR1 SEHNR and CDR2 FQNEAQ (reference sequence). V was shortened by 5 bases and J by 7 bases, with 16 bases between the two germline ends. The CDR3 is 14 amino acids. TCR cDNA was made by 5'RACE template switching, adding a universal primer site and UMIs. TCRdb ran MiXCR on the 5' RACE reads and lists one entry per CDR3 protein. The sample shows a few hundred thousand distinct CDR3 sequences, about 4% of them seen only once. Study outcomes and limitations: The study found a weaker secondary response that peaked faster, day 5 versus 15. Abundant clonotypes from the bulk population could contaminate FACS-sorted repertoires.

This chain joins TRBV7-9 and TRBJ2-3, with D tentatively TRBD1 (6 bases). Sequencing was performed on PBMCs, taken 5 days after the yellow fever booster vaccination. This clonotype was obtained from a man aged 18 to 29 who received the YFV17D yellow fever vaccine. CDR3 residues: CASSHGQLPHTQYF. The CDR3 nucleotides read TGTGCCAGCAGCCACGGACAGCTGCCACATACGCAGTATTTT.